This passage covers 25 T cell receptor beta chains from one sample sequenced in a study of T-cell reconstitution after alpha-beta-depleted transplantation in children. It was with unique molecular identifiers that the TCRbeta library was prepared. TCRdb processed the PCR reads anew with MiXCR; each CDR3 protein has one entry. Seen here are over 450,000 distinct CDR3 sequences, over 9.5% observed once, and the top ten hold 2% to 2.5%. The input for sequencing was PBMCs, taken before TCRalphabeta/CD19-depleted stem cell transplant. The receptor set was obtained from a child younger than 10 with inherited bone marrow failure, due to receive a stem cell transplant.

The genes are TRBV18 and TRBJ2-1, with D hard to call. V lost 2 bases and J lost 4, with 9 bases in between. Germline V CDR1 and CDR2: KGHSH, LQKENI. CDR3 length: 14 residues. CDR3 coding DNA: TGTGCCAGCTCACCATTCAGCCCTTACAATGAGCAGTTCTTC. This encodes CASSPFSPYNEQFF.

This clonotype was counted at least ten times. This chain connects TRBV28 to TRBJ2-2; 10 bases map to TRBD2. Per the germline V gene, CDR1 is MDHEN and CDR2 is SYDVKM. The V gene end was trimmed by 3 bases and the J gene end by 0 bases; junction bases not matched to a gene: 4. The CDR3 consists of 17 residues. The CDR3 bases are TGTGCCAGCAGTTTGAGCGGGAGGGCTCCGAACACCGGGGAGCTGTTTTTT. Translated: CASSLSGRAPNTGELFF.

This clonotype was found many times. V gene TRBV5-1 combines with J gene TRBJ2-3; 7 positions agree with TRBD2. Germline V gene lookup returns CDR1 SGHRS and CDR2 YFSETQ. This CDR3 contains 15 residues. V gave up 0 bases and J gave up 4 bases; unmatched junction bases: 5. DNA of the CDR3: TGCGCCAGCAGCTTGGTTGGGCGGGAGCCAGATACGCAGTATTTT. Protein sequence: CASSLVGREPDTQYF. The full variable domain, its missing parts supplied by reference TRBV5-1 and TRBJ2-3, is KAGVTQTPRYLIKTRGQQVTLSCSPISGHRSVSWYQQTPGQGLQFLFEYFSETQRNKGNFPGRFSGRQFSNSRSEMNVSTLELGDSALYLCASSLVGREPDTQYFGPGTRLTVL.

The rearrangement links TRBV29-1 to TRBJ1-2; no clear D gene. This CDR3 has 13 amino acids. The ends were cut back, 4 bases at V and 0 bases at J, with 9 bases in the middle. Germline CDR1 reads SQVTM; CDR2 reads ANQGSEA. The CDR3 loop is CSVVGVANYGYTF. The CDR3 DNA follows: TGCAGCGTTGTGGGAGTAGCTAACTATGGCTACACCTTC.

This clonotype was counted many times. The chain recombines TRBV28 with TRBJ2-5, with 7 positions matching TRBD2. Germline CDR1 and CDR2: MDHEN and SYDVKM. Trimming cost V 6 bases and J 3 bases; bases outside gene matches: 16. This CDR3 has 17 residues. CDR3 sequence reads: CASRTTWGGRGEETQYF. The DNA of the CDR3 is TGTGCCAGCAGGACCACCTGGGGCGGGAGAGGGGAAGAGACCCAGTACTTC.

This clonotype was detected many times. The rearrangement uses TRBV18 and TRBJ2-2; D not resolved. Germline V lookup: CDR1 KGHSH, CDR2 LQKENI. Trimming removed 0 bases from V and 4 bases from J, with 3 bases in between. The CDR3 is 13 amino acids. CDR3 residues: CASSPPGTGELFF. CDR3 nucleotide sequence: TGTGCCAGCTCACCACCGGGCACCGGGGAGCTGTTTTTT.

The CDR3: CASSFMAGEAGELFF. The DNA of the CDR3 is TGTGCCAGCAGCTTTATGGCGGGAGAAGCCGGGGAGCTGTTTTTT. V gene TRBV7-9 combines with J gene TRBJ2-2, with 7 positions matching TRBD2. The CDR3 extends over 15 amino acids. In germline, CDR1 is SEHNR, CDR2 FQNEAQ (reference sequence). V was pared by 3 bases and J by 6 bases, with 7 bases of the junction left unmatched. The whole variable domain, remainder taken from reference TRBV7-9 and TRBJ2-2, is DTGVSQNPRHKITKRGQNVTFRCDPISEHNRLYWYRQTLGQGPEFLTYFQNEAQLEKSRLLSDRFSAERPKGSFSTLEIQRTEQGDSAMYLCASSFMAGEAGELFFGEGSRLTVL.

This clonotype was recorded many times. V usage is TRBV7-2 and J usage is TRBJ2-1; 7 nucleotides agree with TRBD2. V shed 3 bases and J 13 bases; nucleotides not matched to a gene: 9. The CDR3 runs to 13 residues. CDR1 and CDR2 (germline): SGHTA, FQGNSA. Here the CDR3 DNA reads TGTGCCAGCAGCTTCAGTCGGTCGGGAGGCCAGTTCTTC. Its translation: CASSFSRSGGQFF. Full variable domain (rest looked up from reference TRBV7-2 and TRBJ2-1): GAGVSQSPSNKVTEKGKDVELRCDPISGHTALYWYRQSLGQGLEFLIYFQGNSAPDKSGLPSDRFSAERTGGSVSTLTIQRTQQEDSAVYLCASSFSRSGGQFFGPGTRLTVL.

This clonotype showed up many times. V usage is TRBV5-1 and J usage is TRBJ2-1, with 12 bases identical to TRBD2. This CDR3 is 18 amino acids long. The germline V gene has CDR1 SGHRS and CDR2 YFSETQ. V lost 3 bases and J lost 1; bases outside the gene matches: 8. Written as DNA, the CDR3 is TGCGCCAGCAGCTCTGGGACTAGCGGGCAAAAATCCTACAATGAGCAGTTCTTC. Translated, it gives CASSSGTSGQKSYNEQFF.

This clonotype was observed at least ten times. This sequence joins TRBV7-2 and TRBJ2-5; D is uncertain. Per the germline V gene, CDR1 is SGHTA and CDR2 is FQGNSA. CDR3 size: 12 residues. With 0 bases removed from V and 5 bases from J, the gap between germline ends came to 4 bases. CDR3: CASSLAYETQYF. The CDR3, as DNA: TGTGCCAGCAGCTTAGCGTATGAGACCCAGTACTTC. The full variable domain, completed using reference TRBV7-2 and TRBJ2-5, is GAGVSQSPSNKVTEKGKDVELRCDPISGHTALYWYRQSLGQGLEFLIYFQGNSAPDKSGLPSDRFSAERTGGSVSTLTIQRTQQEDSAVYLCASSLAYETQYFGPGTRLLVL.

This chain uses TRBV29-1 with TRBJ1-1, with 8 positions matching TRBD1. Germline V gives CDR1 SQVTM, CDR2 ANQGSEA. The CDR3 has 14 amino acids. The V segment lost 5 bases and the J segment 6 bases; nucleotides outside the gene matches: 11. The CDR3 protein is CSVTLRTGRSEAFF. For the CDR3, the DNA is TGCAGCGTTACCCTTCGGACAGGGAGGTCTGAAGCTTTCTTT.

This clonotype was picked up many times. V and J are TRBV6-5 and TRBJ2-7; D possibly matches TRBD1 or TRBD2 (7 bases each). The germline V gene has CDR1 MNHEY and CDR2 SVGAGI. The V gene lost 8 bases and the J gene lost 2 bases, with 13 bases spanning the gap. The CDR3 is made up of 13 amino acids. The CDR3 DNA reads TGTGCCAGCTCGACAGGGAGGGCCTACGAGCAGTACTTC. This sequence encodes CASSTGRAYEQYF.

Many counts were recorded for this clonotype. The CDR3 sequence is CSAEGRPDAYNEQFF. CDR3 bases: TGCAGTGCTGAAGGACGCCCGGACGCATACAATGAGCAGTTCTTC. This chain uses TRBV20-1 with TRBJ2-1, with D uncertain. The V end lost 5 bases, the J end lost 4 bases, and 18 bases lay between the germline ends. Germline-derived CDR1 and CDR2 are DFQATT and SNEGSKA (reference sequence). This CDR3 contains 15 residues.

This clonotype was recorded many times. The chain couples TRBV7-8 to TRBJ1-5; D perhaps matches TRBD1 (5 bases). The CDR3 length is 16 residues. V lost 2 bases and J 0 bases, leaving 11 bases between the germline ends. CDR1 SGHVS and CDR2 FQNEAQ come from the germline V gene. CDR3 amino acids: CASSLQGGNSNQPQHF. The CDR3 DNA reads as TGTGCCAGCAGCTTACAGGGTGGGAATAGCAATCAGCCCCAGCATTTT.

In its sample, this clonotype was seen many times. The rearrangement joins TRBV12-3 or TRBV12-4 to TRBJ2-3; the D gene is possibly TRBD1 (6 bases). Deletions cut 8 bases from V and 4 bases from J, with 16 bases between. The CDR3 runs to 14 residues. The CDR3 reads CASGRGLSPDTQYF. As DNA, the CDR3 is TGTGCCAGCGGCAGGGGCCTGAGTCCAGATACGCAGTATTTT.

This clonotype was seen a handful of times. In DNA form, the CDR3 reads TGCAGTGCTAGAGAAGGGACTCCAATATTCTTC. It codes for CSAREGTPIFF. The V gene is TRBV20-1, the J gene TRBJ2-1; D possibly corresponds to TRBD2 (6 bases). CDR3 length equals 11 residues. The V and J ends lost 0 bases and 16 bases respectively, with 13 bases between them. Germline V lookup: CDR1 DFQATT, CDR2 SNEGSKA (reference sequence).

The sample holds many counts of this clonotype. This sequence joins TRBV12-3 or TRBV12-4 and TRBJ1-2; TRBD1 agrees at 12 bases. This CDR3 is 16 amino acids long. V lost 5 bases to trimming and J lost 4 bases; unmatched junction nucleotides: 8. For the CDR3, the DNA is TGTGCCAGCAGTCCGGGGGACAGGGGGCACAGCTATGGCTACACCTTC. Amino acids: CASSPGDRGHSYGYTF.

This clonotype occurred many times. This CDR3 is CSAQKDINTEAFF. CDR3 coding DNA: TGCAGCGCTCAAAAGGACATTAACACTGAAGCTTTCTTT. V gene TRBV29-1 combines with J gene TRBJ1-1, with D maybe TRBD1 (5 bases). Germline CDR1 reads SQVTM; CDR2 reads ANQGSEA. The V end lost 7 bases, the J end lost 2 bases, and 14 bases lay between the germline ends. CDR3 size: 13 residues.

Only a few counts were recorded for this clonotype. The chain recombines TRBV3-1 with TRBJ2-2; D is possibly TRBD2 (6 bases). From germline, CDR1 is LGHDT and CDR2 YNNKEL (reference sequence). V was shortened by 0 bases and J by 7 bases, with 6 bases between the two germline ends. CDR3 size: 13 residues. CDR3 protein: CASSQERGGELFF. The CDR3 DNA is TGTGCCAGCAGCCAAGAGCGGGGCGGGGAGCTGTTTTTT.

This clonotype appeared a few times. The J gene is TRBJ2-3, the V gene TRBV20-1; 9 bases are a match to TRBD2. V trimming: 3 bases; J trimming: 6 bases; junction bases outside the gene matches: 10. Looked up from germline, CDR1 is DFQATT and CDR2 is SNEGSKA (reference sequence). The CDR3 has 15 amino acids. CDR3 loop: CSASGTSKRRDTQYF. The CDR3 DNA reads TGCAGTGCTAGCGGGACTAGCAAACGCCGGGATACGCAGTATTTT.

The table lists this clonotype with many counts. The chain combines TRBV30 with TRBJ2-1; no clear D gene. Germline V lookup: CDR1 GTSNPN, CDR2 SVGIG (reference sequence). This CDR3 has 11 amino acids. V lost 1 base and J 5 bases, leaving 3 bases between the germline ends. The CDR3 here is CAWSENNEQFF. DNA for the CDR3: TGTGCCTGGAGTGAAAACAATGAGCAGTTCTTC.

This clonotype was counted at least ten times. The chain uses TRBV7-9 and TRBJ1-1, with D tentatively TRBD1 (6 bases). Germline V gives CDR1 SEHNR, CDR2 FQNEAQ (reference sequence). The V and J ends lost 1 base and 4 bases respectively, with 13 bases between them. The CDR3 is made up of 15 amino acids. The CDR3 here is CASSLGWGAGTEAFF. In nucleotides, the CDR3 is TGTGCCAGCAGCTTAGGTTGGGGGGCAGGCACTGAAGCTTTCTTT.

Regarding this clonotype: A single base separates this from a much larger clone, so it may be a read error. The chain carries TRBV27 and TRBJ2-7; a possible D gene is TRBD1 (5 bases). The end of the DNA is better explained by TRBJ2-1, so the J call may be wrong. Germline V gene lookup returns CDR1 MNHEY and CDR2 SMNVEV (reference sequence). The CDR3 contains 14 residues. This chain's CDR3 is CASSLQQGWSEQFF. The CDR3 coding sequence is TGTGCCAGCAGTTTACAGCAGGGATGGAGCGAGCAGTTCTTC.

This clonotype was detected many times. The chain recombines TRBV20-1 with TRBJ2-5, with no clear D. V lost 5 bases and J lost 1, with 11 bases in between. The CDR3 is made up of 13 amino acids. The germline V gene encodes CDR1 DFQATT and CDR2 SNEGSKA (reference sequence). The chain's CDR3 is CSAGRWFQETQYF. The CDR3 coding sequence is TGCAGTGCTGGAAGGTGGTTCCAAGAGACCCAGTACTTC.

This clonotype was seen a handful of times. The chain has TRBV6-5 and TRBJ2-3, with D possibly TRBD1 on 5 matching bases. The CDR3 contains 11 residues. Germline lookup yields CDR1 MNHEY and CDR2 SVGAGI. CDR3 amino acids: CGDSHPDTQYF. CDR3 coding DNA: TGTGGCGACAGTCACCCAGATACGCAGTATTTT.